What follows are 4 T cell receptor beta chains derived from one specimen sequenced in a study of blood T cells in healthy people across ages. Using a J-beta primer mix together with a sample-barcoded 5' primer, a second PCR was run for roughly 6 to 11 cycles. Each CDR3 protein is one row after TCRdb ran MiXCR on the 5' RACE reads. The sample includes 450,000 to 650,000 distinct CDR3 sequences, less than 25% seen only once; the top ten take 8.7%. These data were also filed under a second study, of T cells of mothers and their children.

Specimen: blood. The receptors derive from a boy aged 5 to 17 in good health.

This clonotype was found a few times. V gene TRBV20-1 combines with J gene TRBJ2-5; D gene uncertain. The CDR3 extends over 12 amino acids. Looked up from germline, CDR1 is DFQATT and CDR2 is SNEGSKA (reference sequence). Trimming left V 6 bases short and J 7 bases short, with 15 bases between. The DNA of the CDR3 is TGCAGTGCCTCCTCCCTTCCCGGGACCCAGTACTTC. Translating gives CSASSLPGTQYF.

This chain links TRBV7-2 with TRBJ2-3, with a weak D call TRBD1 (6 bases). The V end lost 4 bases, the J end lost 2 bases, and 10 bases lay between the germline ends. The CDR3 sequence is 14 residues long. From germline, CDR1 is SGHTA and CDR2 FQGNSA. CDR3 region: CASSSRQATDTQYF. Here the CDR3 DNA reads TGTGCCAGCAGCTCCCGACAGGCCACAGATACGCAGTATTTT.

This clonotype was seen once. Here the CDR3 DNA reads TGCAGTGCTGCAGACACCCCCGGCGGCTACACCTTC. This encodes CSAADTPGGYTF. V and J are TRBV20-1 and TRBJ1-2; no firm D call. Germline assignment: CDR1 DFQATT and CDR2 SNEGSKA (reference sequence). Trimming took off 5 bases at V and 8 bases at J, with 15 bases between the two ends. The CDR3 has 12 residues.

The chain joins TRBV10-3 to TRBJ1-4; 7 bases agree with TRBD1. CDR1 and CDR2 (germline): ENHRY, SYGVKD. The length of the CDR3 is 13 residues. V gave up 6 bases and J gave up 5 bases; unmatched junction bases: 3. DNA of the CDR3: TGTGCCATCAGCGGGACAGACAATGAAAAACTGTTTTTT. It translates to CAISGTDNEKLFF.